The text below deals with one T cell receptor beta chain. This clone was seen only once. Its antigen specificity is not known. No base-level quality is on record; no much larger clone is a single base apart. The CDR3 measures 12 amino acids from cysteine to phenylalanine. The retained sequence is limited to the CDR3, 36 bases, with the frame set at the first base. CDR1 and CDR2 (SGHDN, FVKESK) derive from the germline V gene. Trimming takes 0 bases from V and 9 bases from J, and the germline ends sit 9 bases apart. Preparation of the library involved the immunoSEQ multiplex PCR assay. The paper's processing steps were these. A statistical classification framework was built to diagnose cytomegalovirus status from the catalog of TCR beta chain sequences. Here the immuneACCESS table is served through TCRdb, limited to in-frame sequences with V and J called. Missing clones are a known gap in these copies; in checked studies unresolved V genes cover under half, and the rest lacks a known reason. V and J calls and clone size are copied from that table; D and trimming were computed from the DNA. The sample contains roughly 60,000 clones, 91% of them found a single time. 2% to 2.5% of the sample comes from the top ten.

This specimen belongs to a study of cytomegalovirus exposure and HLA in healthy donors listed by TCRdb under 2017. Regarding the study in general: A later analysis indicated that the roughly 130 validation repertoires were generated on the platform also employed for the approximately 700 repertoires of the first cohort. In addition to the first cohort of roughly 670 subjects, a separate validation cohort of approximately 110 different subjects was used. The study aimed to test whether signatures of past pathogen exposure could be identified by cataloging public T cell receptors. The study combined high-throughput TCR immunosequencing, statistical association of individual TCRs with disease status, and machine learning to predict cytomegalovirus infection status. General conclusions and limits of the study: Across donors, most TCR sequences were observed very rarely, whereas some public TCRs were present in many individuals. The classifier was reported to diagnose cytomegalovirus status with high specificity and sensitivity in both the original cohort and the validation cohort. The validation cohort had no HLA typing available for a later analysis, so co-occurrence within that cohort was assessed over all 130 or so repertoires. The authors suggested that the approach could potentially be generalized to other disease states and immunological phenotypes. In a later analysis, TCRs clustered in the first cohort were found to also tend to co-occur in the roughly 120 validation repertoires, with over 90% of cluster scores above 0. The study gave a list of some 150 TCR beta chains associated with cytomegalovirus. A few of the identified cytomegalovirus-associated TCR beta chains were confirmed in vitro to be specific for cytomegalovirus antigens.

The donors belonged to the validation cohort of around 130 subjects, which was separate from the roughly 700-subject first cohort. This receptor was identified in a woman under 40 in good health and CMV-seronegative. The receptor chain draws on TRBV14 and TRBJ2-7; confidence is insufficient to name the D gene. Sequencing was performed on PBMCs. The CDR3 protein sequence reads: CASSQELKRQYF. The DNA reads TGTGCCAGCAGCCAAGAGTTAAAGAGGCAGTACTTC.